This T cell receptor beta chain was found in a study of blood T cell repertoires in COVID-19. In the study overall: From the United States, Italy and Spain came samples of acute and convalescent COVID-19. The cDNA or gDNA used as material had been derived from T cells, B-cell-depleted T cells, or PBMCs.

This clone occurred once. Trimming removed 5 bases at V and 1 base at J, with 11 bases between. CDR1 is SGHVS and CDR2 is FQNEAQ in the germline V gene. CDR3 length equals 15 residues. Under the authors' procedure: Nucleated cell counts were estimated from reference gene primer amplification. Sequenced by immunoSEQ multiplex PCR; TCRdb stores in-frame clones only, minus some. V, J and clone size were drawn from that table, and D and trimming were deduced from the DNA. This sample carries approximately 270,000 clones, around 89% of them seen once, and the ten largest clones take 0.75% to 0.9%. What was sequenced was peripheral blood. The TCR was taken from a man aged 25 to 40 with acute or convalescent COVID-19. The chain carries TRBV7-8 and TRBJ2-2; D uncertain. CDR3 loop: CASSPLSGNTGELFF. The CDR3 bases are TGTGCCAGCAGCCCGCTTAGTGGGAACACCGGGGAGCTGTTTTTT. The whole variable domain, filled in from reference TRBV7-8 and TRBJ2-2, reads GAGVSQSPRYKVAKRGQDVALRCDPISGHVSLFWYQQALGQGPEFLTYFQNEAQLDKSGLPSDRFFAERPEGSVSTLKIQRTQQEDSAVYLCASSPLSGNTGELFFGEGSRLTVL.